The entry that follows covers one T cell receptor (beta chain) sequence. The sample originates from a study of blood T cell repertoires in COVID-19. Study context: Sources were T cells, B-cell-depleted T cells, or PBMCs; the material itself was cDNA or gDNA.

In the authors' methods: From reference gene primer amplification, estimates of nucleated cell counts were derived. Clones were sequenced by immunoSEQ multiplex PCR, and TCRdb holds only the in-frame ones, with some missing. V and J calls plus clone size are reproduced from that table; the DNA served to infer D and trimming. The sample yields 140,000 or so clones, under 90% seen once. The CDR3 length is 13 residues. Germline V gene lookup returns CDR1 LNHDA and CDR2 SQIVND (reference sequence). V lost 6 bases and J 0 bases, leaving 3 bases between the germline ends. The sequence was collected from a man between 65 and 85 years old who had recovered from COVID-19. The V and J genes are TRBV19 and TRBJ2-6; D not certain. Sequencing was performed on peripheral blood. The DNA of the CDR3 is TGTGCCAGTAGCGTCTCTGGGGCCAACGTCCTGACTTTC. This translates into CASSVSGANVLTF. Based on the CDR3 plus reference TRBV19 and TRBJ2-6, the full variable domain is DGGITQSPKYLFRKEGQNVTLSCEQNLNHDAMYWYRQDPGQGLRLIYYSQIVNDFQKGDIAEGYSVSREKKESFPLTVTSAQKNPTAFYLCASSVSGANVLTFGAGSRLTVL.